This T cell receptor beta chain comes out of a study of T cell repertoires in cytomegalovirus infection. Study conclusions and caveats: Predominance within the ex vivo response was attributable to HLA-C-restricted CMV-specific TCR beta clonotypes.

This CDR3 has 15 residues. The junction had 12 bases not matched to a gene; V was cut back by 3 bases and J by 7 bases. Germline CDR1 is SGHDT and CDR2 is YYEEEE. TCRdb redid the calling of the reads with MiXCR, one entry per CDR3 protein. Here the sample spans 230,000 or so distinct CDR3 sequences, about 17% being singletons. A word on this clonotype: The antigen remains unidentified.

This sequence originates from a human donor in good health (CMV status not recorded). Some clones in this sample may be carry-over from other donors' samples. The chain employs TRBV5-6 and TRBJ2-7, with 8 bases identical to TRBD1. Sequencing used CD8+ T cells from PBMCs. The CDR3 DNA follows: TGTGCCAGCAGCTACGGGACAGGTTTGACGGGGGAGCAGTACTTC. This gives the protein CASSYGTGLTGEQYF. Full variable domain (outside the CDR3, taken from reference TRBV5-6 and TRBJ2-7): DAGVTQSPTHLIKTRGQQVTLRCSPKSGHDTVSWYQQALGQGPQFIFQYYEEEERQRGNFPDRFSGHQFPNYSSELNVNALLLGDSALYLCASSYGTGLTGEQYFGPGTRLTVT.